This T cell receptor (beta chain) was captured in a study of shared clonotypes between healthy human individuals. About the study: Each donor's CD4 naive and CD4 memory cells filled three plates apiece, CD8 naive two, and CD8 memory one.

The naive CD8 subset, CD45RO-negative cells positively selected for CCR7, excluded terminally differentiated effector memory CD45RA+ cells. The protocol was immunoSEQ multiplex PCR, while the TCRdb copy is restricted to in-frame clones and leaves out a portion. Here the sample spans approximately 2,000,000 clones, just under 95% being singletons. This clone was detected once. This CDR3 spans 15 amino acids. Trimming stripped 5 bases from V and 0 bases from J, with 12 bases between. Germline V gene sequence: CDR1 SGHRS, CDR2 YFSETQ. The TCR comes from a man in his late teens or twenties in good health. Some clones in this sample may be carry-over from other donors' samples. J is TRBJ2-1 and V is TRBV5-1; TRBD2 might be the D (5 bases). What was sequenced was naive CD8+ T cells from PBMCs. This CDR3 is CASRVGDYSYNEQFF. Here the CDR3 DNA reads TGCGCCAGCAGGGTGGGAGACTACTCCTACAATGAGCAGTTCTTC.